This T cell receptor beta chain was recovered during a study of shared clonotypes between healthy human individuals. The study, taken as a whole, reports: Rarefaction showed that sequencing of sorted subsets was incomplete (despite large depth).

Genomic DNA per cell subset filled all wells of several immunoSEQ plates. Original methodology: Owing to the provision of junction-only sequences devoid of quality scores by immunoSEQ, filtering differed. Libraries were prepared by immunoSEQ multiplex PCR; TCRdb keeps only in-frame clonotypes and omits some of them. V and J calls and clone size come straight from that table; D and trimming were deduced from the DNA. The table lists fewer than 3 million clones, 80% to 95% of them singletons. The CDR3 totals 15 residues. Per germline, CDR1 SGHTA and CDR2 FQGNSA. V was clipped by 8 bases and J by 2 bases; unmatched bases: 6. A remark on this clone: Antigen: not known.

Among the donors, all were Caucasian adults who lived in Nashville, Tennessee. The sample consisted of naive CD4+ T cells from PBMCs. This sample's subset: CD45RA+ positively selected. This clonotype was sampled from a man aged 18 to 30 in good health. Some clones in this sample may be carry-over from other donors' samples. The chain carries TRBV7-2 and TRBJ2-2; 9 bases map to TRBD2. CDR3 region: CASVSGRSNTGELFF. The DNA of the CDR3 is TGTGCCAGCGTAAGCGGGAGGTCCAACACCGGGGAGCTGTTTTTT.